This T cell receptor (beta chain) was retrieved from a study of long-term antiretroviral therapy in people with HIV. Overall study results and limits: Diversity measured after ART increased yet remained under transplant donor controls. Controls showed broader CDR3 length ranges than did the HIV repertoires. Pre-ART clonal expansion yielded clones that dominated the repertoire at all time points.

V dropped 0 bases and J dropped 0; count of bases not matched to a gene: 8. There are 18 residues in the CDR3. In germline, CDR1 is LGHNA, CDR2 YSLEER. Researchers report immunoSEQ v3.0 was run at survey level. Researchers set sequencing to target about 35,000-55,000 T-cell genomes per sample. This table comes from immunoSEQ multiplex PCR, and its TCRdb copy is limited to in-frame clones, with some not included. The sample shows under 20,000 clones, 80% of them seen only once. There are a few counts of this clone. Antigen: not known. The sample consisted of unsorted PBMCs, taken 0.1 years before starting antiretroviral therapy. The J gene is TRBJ2-1, the V gene TRBV4-3, with 7 bases matching TRBD2. This sequence originates from a man aged 18 to 35 with HIV. CDR3 loop: CASSQDLGGGSSYNEQFF. The CDR3 DNA reads as TGCGCCAGCAGCCAAGATCTTGGGGGGGGAAGCTCCTACAATGAGCAGTTCTTC.